A selection of T cell receptor beta chains follows, all from one sample in a study of regulatory T cells in long-lasting Graves disease. TCRdb analysed the multiplex PCR reads with MiXCR anew, one entry per CDR3 protein. The sample contains over 500,000 distinct CDR3 sequences, about 15% of which appear only once. The data were also submitted as part of a second study, on T cells in Graves' hyperthyroidism and ophthalmopathy.

The sequencing used peripheral blood mononuclear cells (PBMCs), collected at new diagnosis, from a patient treated with antithyroid drugs. The source is a young woman with Graves disease. Each CDR3 is given with its conserved first and last residue. Fields, in order: D gene, J gene, clone size, V gene, CDR3 protein, CDR3 DNA. The D gene is left open where the match is weak. The listing skips clone size in some rows; elsewhere it reads once, few, many or a size class.

>TRBD1|TRBJ2-7|few|TRBV6-4
CASSARDRGSPLYEQYF
TGTGCCAGCAGTGCCCGGGACAGGGGATCCCCTCTGTACGAGCAGTACTTC
>TRBD1|TRBJ1-5|many|TRBV24-1
CATSDPTGVDQPQHF
TGTGCCACCAGTGACCCGACAGGGGTGGATCAGCCCCAGCATTTT
>NA|TRBJ1-1|few|TRBV20-1
CSAMKSGPTEAFF
TGCAGTGCTATGAAGTCAGGGCCAACTGAAGCTTTCTTT
>NA|TRBJ1-5|many|TRBV7-2
CASSPYGGNSNQPQHF
TGTGCCAGCAGCCCCTACGGGGGGAATAGCAATCAGCCCCAGCATTTT
>NA|TRBJ2-7|NA|TRBV20-1
CSANFQQTYEQYF
TGCAGTGCTAACTTTCAGCAAACCTACGAGCAGTACTTC
>NA|TRBJ2-7|many|TRBV7-9
CASSYQDSKDEQYF
TGTGCCAGCAGCTATCAGGACAGTAAGGACGAGCAGTACTTC
>TRBD2|TRBJ2-5|NA|TRBV28
CASSFLLGTSGRAGKTQYF
TGTGCCAGCAGTTTCCTCCTCGGGACTAGCGGGAGGGCCGGGAAGACCCAGTACTTC
>NA|TRBJ2-5|few|TRBV7-2
CASRWTFADRTQYF
TGTGCCAGCAGGTGGACTTTCGCGGATCGGACCCAGTACTTC
>TRBD1|TRBJ2-1|many|TRBV15
CATSRDGTGAYNEQFF
TGTGCCACCAGCAGAGACGGGACAGGGGCTTACAATGAGCAGTTCTTC
>NA|TRBJ2-7|many|TRBV28
CASSPKQRGYEQYF
TGTGCCAGCAGTCCTAAGCAGAGGGGCTACGAGCAGTACTTC
>NA|TRBJ2-5|NA|TRBV20-1
CSARTEGETQYF
TGCAGTGCCCGAACGGAAGGGGAGACCCAGTACTTC
>NA|TRBJ1-2|many|TRBV12-3/TRBV12-4
CASSSVGTRNRNGYTF
TGTGCCAGCAGTTCCGTCGGGACTCGTAATAGGAATGGCTACACCTTC
>NA|TRBJ1-2|NA|TRBV28
CASSLGGGVAYGYTF
TGTGCCAGCAGTTTAGGGGGGGGGGTCGCCTATGGCTACACCTTC
>NA|TRBJ2-5|many|TRBV6-1
CASSGGPQETQYF
TGTGCCAGCAGCGGTGGTCCGCAAGAGACCCAGTACTTC
>NA|TRBJ2-1|many|TRBV30
CAWSEWAGNEQFF
TGTGCCTGGAGTGAATGGGCAGGCAATGAGCAGTTCTTC
>NA|TRBJ1-6|few|TRBV2
CASSEVPGPDRGSPLHF
TGTGCCAGCAGTGAGGTGCCGGGGCCTGATAGGGGATCACCCCTCCACTTT
>NA|TRBJ2-1|NA|TRBV19
CASSAGTGVYNEQFF
TGTGCCAGTAGTGCCGGGACGGGGGTCTACAATGAGCAGTTCTTC
>NA|TRBJ1-1|many|TRBV3-1
CASSQGQVTEAFF
TGTGCCAGCAGCCAAGGACAGGTCACTGAAGCTTTCTTT
>NA|TRBJ2-7|few|TRBV30
CAWSRSRGGEQYF
TGTGCCTGGAGCCGGTCCAGAGGGGGCGAGCAGTACTTC
>TRBD2|TRBJ2-3|many|TRBV28
CASSPPGLATDTQYF
TGTGCCAGCTCACCACCGGGACTAGCAACAGATACGCAGTATTTT
>NA|TRBJ1-6|few|TRBV20-1
CSARADLSNNSPLHF
TGCAGTGCTAGGGCAGATCTCTCAAATAATTCACCCCTCCACTTT
>TRBD2|TRBJ2-7|few|TRBV7-8
CASSRGVGLAGYEQYF
TGTGCCAGCAGCCGAGGAGTGGGACTAGCGGGGTACGAGCAGTACTTC
>NA|TRBJ2-5|many|TRBV7-9
CASSLVDGRPRQETQYF
TGTGCCAGCAGCTTAGTGGACGGACGGCCCCGACAAGAGACCCAGTACTTC
>NA|TRBJ2-7|NA|TRBV6-9
CASSYPSGEQYF
TGTGCCAGCAGTTACCCCAGCGGTGAGCAGTACTTC
>NA|TRBJ1-1|many|TRBV7-9
CASSLYKNTEAFF
TGTGCCAGCAGCTTGTACAAGAACACTGAAGCTTTCTTT
>TRBD1|TRBJ2-7|NA|TRBV5-8
CASSHHAGTGVPYEQYF
TGTGCCAGCAGCCACCACGCCGGGACAGGGGTCCCCTACGAGCAGTACTTC
>TRBD1|TRBJ1-1|many|TRBV28
CASSSHDRGTEAFF
TGTGCCAGCAGCTCCCATGACAGGGGCACTGAAGCTTTCTTT
>NA|TRBJ1-1|many|TRBV15
CATSRIRNSEAFF
TGTGCCACCAGCAGAATAAGAAATTCTGAAGCTTTCTTT
>NA|TRBJ2-2|few|TRBV30
CAWSGSRNTGELFF
TGTGCCTGGAGTGGAAGCCGGAACACCGGGGAGCTGTTTTTT
>NA|TRBJ2-7|few|TRBV7-8
CASNLVAVLIQSEQYF
TGTGCCAGCAACTTAGTGGCGGTTCTGATTCAGTCCGAGCAGTACTTC
>NA|TRBJ2-1|NA|TRBV7-2
CASSLIGGKGEQFF
TGTGCCAGCAGCCTAATAGGGGGGAAGGGTGAGCAGTTCTTC
>NA|TRBJ2-5|many|TRBV18
CASSPPSGRETQYF
TGTGCCAGCTCACCACCGTCAGGGAGAGAGACCCAGTACTTC
>TRBD1|TRBJ2-3|many|TRBV2
CASSEGDREPDTQYF
TGTGCCAGCAGTGAAGGGGACAGGGAGCCAGATACGCAGTATTTT
>TRBD2|TRBJ2-3|many|TRBV12-3/TRBV12-4
CASRQTRLAGDDTQYF
TGTGCCAGCAGACAAACCCGACTAGCGGGCGACGACACGCAGTATTTT
>NA|TRBJ2-1|NA|TRBV18
CASSHLGFIRGTRGGQFF
TGTGCCAGCTCGCACCTAGGATTTATACGCGGGACACGGGGAGGGCAGTTCTTC
>TRBD2|TRBJ2-1|many|TRBV7-8
CASRLGSKKASGNLVSYNEQFF
TGTGCCAGCAGGTTAGGGTCAAAGAAGGCTAGCGGGAACTTGGTATCCTACAATGAGCAGTTCTTC
>NA|TRBJ1-4|NA|TRBV6-1
CASSTRLNEKLFF
TGTGCCAGCAGTACAAGACTCAATGAAAAACTGTTTTTT
>TRBD1|TRBJ1-2|few|TRBV28
CASKGDVSWTGLSLNYGYTF
TGTGCCAGCAAGGGGGACGTCTCTTGGACAGGGCTCTCCCTTAACTATGGCTACACCTTC
>TRBD2|TRBJ2-2|few|TRBV4-1
CASSPRTSGRASTGELFF
TGCGCCAGCAGCCCTAGGACTAGCGGGAGGGCGAGTACCGGGGAGCTGTTTTTT
>NA|TRBJ2-2|NA|TRBV7-8
CASSLMGRGGMTGGLFF
TGTGCCAGCAGCTTAATGGGGCGGGGAGGTATGACCGGGGGGCTGTTTTTT
>NA|TRBJ2-6|many|TRBV11-1
CASSPEDGSGANVLTF
TGCGCCAGCAGCCCAGAGGACGGATCTGGGGCCAACGTCCTGACTTTC
>NA|TRBJ1-5|NA|TRBV30
CAWSVFVSNQPQHF
TGTGCCTGGAGTGTATTCGTAAGCAATCAGCCCCAGCATTTT
>NA|TRBJ2-5|NA|TRBV15
CATSSGRWGGQETQYF
TGTGCCACCAGCAGCGGTCGTTGGGGAGGCCAAGAGACCCAGTACTTC
>NA|TRBJ1-5|many|TRBV15
CATSRAPREPQHF
TGTGCCACCAGCAGAGCCCCCAGGGAGCCCCAGCATTTT
>NA|TRBJ2-2|NA|TRBV5-1
CASSRIASSTTLTGELFF
TGCGCCAGCAGCCGTATCGCTTCCTCCACTACCCTTACCGGGGAGCTGTTTTTT
>NA|TRBJ2-7|NA|TRBV28
CASSSPTTGRTYEQYF
TGTGCCAGCAGTTCCCCAACGACAGGCCGTACCTACGAGCAGTACTTC
>NA|TRBJ1-2|many|TRBV7-9
CASSHSGGGYTF
TGTGCCAGCAGCCACAGTGGTGGGGGCTACACCTTC
>TRBD1|TRBJ1-6|NA|TRBV4-2
CASSQGRGHSPLHF
TGTGCCAGCAGCCAAGGAAGGGGGCATTCACCCCTCCACTTT
>TRBD2|TRBJ2-3|many|TRBV6-2/TRBV6-3
CASSSLAGGADTQYF
TGTGCCAGCAGTTCACTAGCGGGAGGAGCAGATACGCAGTATTTT
>NA|TRBJ2-3|many|TRBV11-2
CASSLRSTGDTQYF
TGTGCCAGCAGTCTACGTTCAACGGGGGATACGCAGTATTTT
>NA|TRBJ2-1|NA|TRBV29-1
CSVGTARTDNEQFF
TGCAGCGTTGGGACCGCCAGGACAGACAATGAGCAGTTCTTC
>TRBD2|TRBJ2-1|few|TRBV11-3
CASSLSGGSVEQFF
TGTGCCAGCAGCCTTAGCGGGGGGAGCGTTGAGCAGTTCTTC